This T cell receptor (beta chain) is from a study of blood T cell repertoires in COVID-19. Study context: PBMCs, B-cell-depleted T cells, or T cells were the source of the cDNA or gDNA that made up the material.

In its sample, this clone was seen once. Followed longitudinally, the Seattle patients had been enrolled during active infection. Original analysis: Estimation of nucleated cell counts was performed using reference gene primer amplification. The assay was immunoSEQ multiplex PCR, and TCRdb's table has in-frame clones only and misses some. V and J calls and clone size are those listed in that table; D and trimming were worked out from the DNA. The sample carries some 300,000 clones, just under 90% recorded once. This sequence originates from a woman aged 45-65 years with COVID-19, enrolled during active disease. What was sequenced was peripheral blood.

DNA of the CDR3: TGCGCCAGCAGCCAAGATCGTGCCAGTTCGTACACTGAAGCTTTCTTT. Translation gives CASSQDRASSYTEAFF. The chain employs TRBV4-3 and TRBJ1-1; no clear D gene. Germline loops: CDR1 LGHNA, CDR2 YSLEER. V was shortened by 0 bases and J by 3 bases, with 14 bases between the two germline ends. The CDR3 loop spans 16 amino acids.